This TCR beta chain was recorded in a study of T-cell memory formation after mild COVID-19. This clonotype has just a few counts. No antigen is known for it. V was shortened by 4 bases and J by 5 bases, with 9 bases between the two germline ends. The CDR3 loop spans 12 amino acids. Germline CDR1 is SGHRS and CDR2 is YFSETQ. Study-wide findings and caveats: Chiefly within CM and EM were the contracting CD4+ clones; CD8+ ones were within EMRA.

TCRdb called the 5' RACE reads again in MiXCR, with one record for every CDR3 protein. The sample includes roughly 340,000 distinct CDR3 sequences, around 20% seen only once; the top ten take roughly 23%. The sequence derives from a man younger than 35 who had mild COVID-19 (a few samples of this study predate the infection). Cell type and time point are not known. The sequencing input was PBMCs or a T cell subset sorted from them (not recorded which). V usage is TRBV5-1 and J usage is TRBJ2-5; D remains unclear. CDR3 in amino acids: CASSTGRETQYF. The DNA of the CDR3 is TGCGCCAGCAGCACGGGCCGCGAGACCCAGTACTTC.